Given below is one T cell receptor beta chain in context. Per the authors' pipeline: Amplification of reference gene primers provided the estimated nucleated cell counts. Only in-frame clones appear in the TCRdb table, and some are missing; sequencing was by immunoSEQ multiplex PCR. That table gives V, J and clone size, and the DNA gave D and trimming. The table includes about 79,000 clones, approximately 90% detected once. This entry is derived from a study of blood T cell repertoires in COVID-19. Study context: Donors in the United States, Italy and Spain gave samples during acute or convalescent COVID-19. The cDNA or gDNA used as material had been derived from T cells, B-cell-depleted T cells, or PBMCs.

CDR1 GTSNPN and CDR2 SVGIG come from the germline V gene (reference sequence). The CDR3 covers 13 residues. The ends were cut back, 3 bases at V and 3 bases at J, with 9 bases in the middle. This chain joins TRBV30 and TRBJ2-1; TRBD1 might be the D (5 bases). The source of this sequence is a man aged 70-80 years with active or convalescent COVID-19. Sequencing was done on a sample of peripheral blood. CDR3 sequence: CAWSLGDYNEQFF. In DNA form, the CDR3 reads TGTGCCTGGAGCCTAGGGGACTACAATGAGCAGTTCTTC.